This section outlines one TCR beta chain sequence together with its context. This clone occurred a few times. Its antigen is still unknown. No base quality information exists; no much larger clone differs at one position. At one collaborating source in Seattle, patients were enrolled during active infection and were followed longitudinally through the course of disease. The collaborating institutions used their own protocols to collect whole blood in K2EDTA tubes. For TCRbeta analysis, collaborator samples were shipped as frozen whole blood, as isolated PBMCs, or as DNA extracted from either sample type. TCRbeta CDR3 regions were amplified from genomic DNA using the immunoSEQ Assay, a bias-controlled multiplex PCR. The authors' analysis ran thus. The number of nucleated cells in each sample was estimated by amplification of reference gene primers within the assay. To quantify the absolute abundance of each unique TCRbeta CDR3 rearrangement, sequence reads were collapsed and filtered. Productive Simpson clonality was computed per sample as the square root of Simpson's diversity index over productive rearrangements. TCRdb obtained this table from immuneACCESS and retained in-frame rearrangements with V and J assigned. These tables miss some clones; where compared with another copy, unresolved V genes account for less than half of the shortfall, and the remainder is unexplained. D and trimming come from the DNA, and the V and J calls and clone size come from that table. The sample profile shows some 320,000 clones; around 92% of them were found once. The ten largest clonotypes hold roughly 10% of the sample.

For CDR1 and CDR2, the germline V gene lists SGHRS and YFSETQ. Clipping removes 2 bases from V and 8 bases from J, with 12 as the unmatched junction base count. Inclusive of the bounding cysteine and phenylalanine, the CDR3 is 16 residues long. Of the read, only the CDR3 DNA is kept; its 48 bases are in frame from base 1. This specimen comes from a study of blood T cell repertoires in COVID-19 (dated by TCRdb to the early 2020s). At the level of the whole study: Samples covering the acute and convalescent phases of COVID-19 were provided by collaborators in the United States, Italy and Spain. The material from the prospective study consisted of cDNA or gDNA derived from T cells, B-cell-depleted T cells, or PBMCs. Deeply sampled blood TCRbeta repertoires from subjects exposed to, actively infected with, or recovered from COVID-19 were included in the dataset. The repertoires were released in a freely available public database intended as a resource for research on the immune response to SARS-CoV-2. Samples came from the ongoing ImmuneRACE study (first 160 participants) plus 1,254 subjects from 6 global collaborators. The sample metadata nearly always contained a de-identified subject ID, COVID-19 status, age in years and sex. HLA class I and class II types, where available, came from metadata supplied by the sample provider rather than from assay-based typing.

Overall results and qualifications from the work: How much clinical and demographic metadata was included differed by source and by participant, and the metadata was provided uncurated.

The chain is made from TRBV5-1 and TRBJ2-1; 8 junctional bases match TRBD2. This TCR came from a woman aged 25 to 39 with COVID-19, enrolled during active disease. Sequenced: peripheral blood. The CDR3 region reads CASSFTSGTSGYEQFF. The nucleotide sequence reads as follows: TGCGCCAGCAGCTTCACGTCGGGGACTAGTGGCTATGAGCAGTTCTTC.